A single sample gave rise to the 30 T cell receptor beta chains below, sequenced in a study of T cell changes during pregnancy in multiple sclerosis. This table comes from immunoSEQ multiplex PCR, and its TCRdb copy is limited to in-frame clones, with some not included. This table has 75,000 to 95,000 clones, approximately 92% appearing once. Sample: peripheral blood, taken in the first trimester of pregnancy. These receptors all stem from a female donor with multiple sclerosis, enrolled in a pregnancy study.

This clone was observed once. The chain combines TRBV6-1 with TRBJ2-1, with D possibly TRBD2 on 5 matching bases. V lost 6 bases and J 4 bases, leaving 13 bases between the germline ends. Germline CDR1 and CDR2: MNHNS and SASEGT. This CDR3 comprises 14 residues. CDR3 loop: CASRDLERYNEQFF. The CDR3 bases are TGTGCCAGCAGGGACTTAGAGAGATACAATGAGCAGTTCTTC.

The chain recombines TRBV5-5 with TRBJ2-7; TRBD2 agrees at 15 bases. Looked up from germline, CDR1 is SGHKS and CDR2 is YYEKEE (reference sequence). There are 17 residues in the CDR3. J was trimmed by 3 bases and V by 3 bases; bases with no gene match: 7. The CDR3 DNA reads TGTGCCAGCAGCTCCGGGACTAGCGGGAGGATCGGCTACGAGCAGTACTTC. Its translation: CASSSGTSGRIGYEQYF.

CDR3 sequence (DNA): TGCGCCAGCAGCCAAGATCTGGGACAGGGGGCGCGGGGTGAGCAGTTCTTC. This encodes CASSQDLGQGARGEQFF. The chain employs TRBV4-3 and TRBJ2-1; 12 nucleotides match TRBD1. The CDR3 spans 17 residues. The germline V gene has CDR1 LGHNA and CDR2 YSLEER. V shed 0 bases, J shed 9 bases, and the junction held 9 bases outside the gene matches.

This chain connects TRBV4-1 to TRBJ2-3, with 7 bases matching TRBD2. V trimming: 1 base; J trimming: 3 bases; junction bases outside the gene matches: 1. Per the germline V gene, CDR1 is MGHRA and CDR2 is YSYEKL. There are 14 residues in the CDR3. The CDR3 DNA reads TGCGCCAGCAGCCAAGGCGGGGGTACAGATACGCAGTATTTT. This encodes CASSQGGGTDTQYF.

The V call is TRBV9, the J call TRBJ1-5; D not resolved. CDR1 is SGDLS and CDR2 is YYNGEE in the germline V gene. V lost 4 bases, J lost 0 bases, and 11 bases lay in between. The CDR3 is 15 amino acids. CDR3 loop: CASSPGFGSNQPQHF. As DNA, the CDR3 is TGTGCCAGCAGCCCGGGTTTCGGTAGCAATCAGCCCCAGCATTTT.

The chain uses TRBV5-3 and TRBJ2-7, with 7 bases matching TRBD1. TRBV5-3 belongs to the ORF category, with a function that is uncertain. The CDR3 is 15 amino acids. Losses at the gene ends were 2 bases for V and 2 bases for J; bases not matched to a gene: 7. CDR3 sequence: CARSFVGQRPYEQYF. The DNA for the CDR3 is TGTGCCAGAAGCTTCGTGGGACAGCGGCCCTACGAGCAGTACTTC.

The chain is built from TRBV6-4 and TRBJ1-1; D is ambiguous. V was pared by 7 bases and J by 4 bases, with 4 bases between. This CDR3 has 10 amino acids. Germline V gives CDR1 MRHNA, CDR2 SNTAGT. CDR3 DNA: TGTGCCAGCATCTTCACTGAAGCTTTCTTT. Encoded protein: CASIFTEAFF.

The chain combines TRBV27 with TRBJ1-1; a possible D gene is TRBD1 (5 bases). V lost 3 bases to trimming and J lost 1 base, with 9 bases between them. Germline-derived CDR1 and CDR2 are MNHEY and SMNVEV (reference sequence). This CDR3 has 14 amino acids. The CDR3 DNA follows: TGTGCCAGCAGTTTCTGGGGGGAGAACACTGAAGCTTTCTTT. This encodes CASSFWGENTEAFF.

Regarding this clone: Other nucleotide sequences in the sample specify the same CDR3. The gene calls are TRBV6-5 and TRBJ2-3; D is perhaps TRBD2 (5 bases). V lost 2 bases, J lost 0 bases, and 9 bases lay in between. Germline loops: CDR1 MNHEY, CDR2 SVGAGI. The CDR3 consists of 15 residues. CDR3 loop: CASSYSGTSTDTQYF. Here the CDR3 DNA reads TGTGCCAGCAGTTACAGCGGCACGAGCACAGATACGCAGTATTTT.

The chain links TRBV27 to TRBJ2-7; 11 bases are a match to TRBD2. The germline gives CDR1 MNHEY, CDR2 SMNVEV (reference sequence). The CDR3 loop spans 16 amino acids. Unmatched junction bases numbered 6, after V lost 5 bases and J lost 0 bases. CDR3 amino acids: CASSPTTSGVSYEQYF. The CDR3 DNA sequence: TGTGCCAGCAGTCCTACGACTAGCGGGGTCTCCTACGAGCAGTACTTC.

The rearrangement uses TRBV13 and TRBJ2-3; 9 nucleotides line up with TRBD2. CDR1 PRHDT and CDR2 FYEKMQ come from the germline V gene (reference sequence). The length of the CDR3 is 16 residues. J was trimmed by 6 bases and V by 1 base; bases with no gene match: 8. CDR3 region: CASSLVSGRWKDTQYF. DNA for the CDR3: TGTGCCAGCAGCTTAGTGAGCGGGAGGTGGAAGGATACGCAGTATTTT. Using reference TRBV13 and TRBJ2-3 for the parts outside the CDR3, the full variable domain is AAGVIQSPRHLIKEKRETATLKCYPIPRHDTVYWYQQGPGQDPQFLISFYEKMQSDKGSIPDRFSAQQFSDYHSELNMSSLELGDSALYFCASSLVSGRWKDTQYFGPGTRLTVL.

The chain recombines TRBV19 with TRBJ2-2; tentative D call: TRBD1 (6 bases). V was clipped by 6 bases and J by 5 bases, with 10 bases between them. Germline V gene data show CDR1 as LNHDA and CDR2 as SQIVND (reference sequence). The CDR3 has 13 amino acids. The CDR3 DNA follows: TGTGCCAGTAGCGGACAGCAGACCGGGGAGCTGTTTTTT. Translating it yields CASSGQQTGELFF.

The chain joins TRBV4-1 to TRBJ2-3, with a tentative D call TRBD1 (5 bases). V dropped 2 bases and J dropped 3 bases, with 12 bases sitting between them. In germline, CDR1 is MGHRA, CDR2 YSYEKL. This CDR3 is 15 amino acids long. Here the CDR3 DNA reads TGCGCCAGCAGCCAACAGGGCTCGGGTACAGATACGCAGTATTTT. It is translated as CASSQQGSGTDTQYF.

This chain links TRBV5-4 with TRBJ2-7; 10 bases fit TRBD1. V trimming: 7 bases; J trimming: 1 base; junction bases outside the gene matches: 2. This CDR3 region has 13 residues. The V gene's germline CDR1 is SGHNT and CDR2 YYREEE (reference sequence). The CDR3 region has the DNA TGTGCCAGCGGACAGGGGGATTCCTACGAGCAGTACTTC. This encodes CASGQGDSYEQYF.

This clone was detected only a few times. The rearrangement links TRBV29-1 to TRBJ1-1; 8 bases map to TRBD1. Trimming cost V 6 bases and J 1 base; bases outside gene matches: 7. The CDR3 runs 14 residues. Germline V gene sequence: CDR1 SQVTM, CDR2 ANQGSEA. CDR3 coding DNA: TGCAGCGTCTCCAGGACAGGGAAGAACACTGAAGCTTTCTTT. It translates to CSVSRTGKNTEAFF.

The CDR3 DNA is TGTGCCAGCAGTTTGTCCGGAGACAATGAGCAGTTCTTC. This gives the protein CASSLSGDNEQFF. The chain is built from TRBV27 and TRBJ2-1; D gene uncertain. Germline V gene data show CDR1 as MNHEY and CDR2 as SMNVEV (reference sequence). With 3 bases removed from V and 5 bases from J, the gap between germline ends came to 8 bases. This CDR3 spans 13 amino acids.

The chain carries TRBV10-2 and TRBJ1-5, with 8 positions matching TRBD1. There are 14 residues in the CDR3. Trimming at V came to 6 bases and at J to 5 bases, leaving 6 bases not matched to a gene. Germline V gene lookup returns CDR1 WSHSY and CDR2 SAAADI. The chain's CDR3 is CASSQGTGDQPQHF. As DNA, the CDR3 is TGCGCCAGCAGCCAGGGGACAGGCGATCAGCCCCAGCATTTT.

This sequence joins TRBV4-3 and TRBJ2-7; D call uncertain. Germline loops: CDR1 LGHNA, CDR2 YSLEER. V shed 0 bases and J shed 0 bases, with 6 bases lying between them. The CDR3 has 14 amino acids. CDR3 loop: CASSQDQNSYEQYF. CDR3 in DNA: TGCGCCAGCAGCCAAGATCAGAACTCCTACGAGCAGTACTTC.

This clone was found a few times. V and J are TRBV30 and TRBJ1-1; D gene unclear. Trimming removed 5 bases from V and 5 bases from J, with 12 bases in between. The CDR3 has 12 residues. From germline, CDR1 is GTSNPN and CDR2 SVGIG (reference sequence). The DNA for the CDR3 is TGTGCCTGGGTCAGGAGAGGGACTGAAGCTTTCTTT. Its translation: CAWVRRGTEAFF.

V gene TRBV28 combines with J gene TRBJ2-7; TRBD1 agrees at 7 bases. V trimming: 3 bases; J trimming: 4 bases; junction bases outside the gene matches: 3. The length of the CDR3 is 13 residues. The germline V gene encodes CDR1 MDHEN and CDR2 SYDVKM. CDR3 sequence: CASSLGRGYEQYF. The CDR3 DNA reads TGTGCCAGCAGTTTGGGCAGGGGGTACGAGCAGTACTTC. The whole variable domain, remainder taken from reference TRBV28 and TRBJ2-7, is DVKVTQSSRYLVKRTGEKVFLECVQDMDHENMFWYRQDPGLGLRLIYFSYDVKMKEKGDIPEGYSVSREKKERFSLILESASTNQTSMYLCASSLGRGYEQYFGPGTRLTVT.

The genes are TRBV9 and TRBJ2-7; TRBD2 matches 9 bases. V gave up 3 bases and J gave up 6 bases; unmatched junction bases: 4. The CDR3 is made up of 13 amino acids. Germline V gene lookup returns CDR1 SGDLS and CDR2 YYNGEE. The CDR3 coding sequence is TGTGCCAGCAGCGGGGGGACTAGCCTCGAGCAGTACTTC. It translates to CASSGGTSLEQYF.

The chain combines TRBV7-2 with TRBJ2-2; D is possibly TRBD2 (5 bases). Deletions cut 6 bases from V and 2 bases from J, with 10 bases between. This CDR3 has 14 amino acids. Germline-derived CDR1 and CDR2 are SGHTA and FQGNSA. CDR3 region: CASSIRGNTGELFF. In DNA, the CDR3 is TGTGCCAGCAGTATACGGGGAAACACCGGGGAGCTGTTTTTT.

DNA for the CDR3: TGTGCCAGCAGCCGACAGGGGGCAGACTACGAGCAGTACTTC. Translation: CASSRQGADYEQYF. The chain uses TRBV5-4 and TRBJ2-7; 10 positions agree with TRBD1. The CDR3 totals 14 residues. CDR1 and CDR2 (germline): SGHNT, YYREEE (reference sequence). The V and J ends lost 4 bases and 3 bases, in that order; junction bases with no gene match: 4.

The gene calls are TRBV7-8 and TRBJ2-3, with D tentatively TRBD2 (6 bases). The V gene lost 5 bases and the J gene lost 0 bases, with 12 bases spanning the gap. CDR1 is SGHVS, CDR2 FQNEAQ, per germline. This CDR3 spans 15 amino acids. Here the CDR3 DNA reads TGTGCCAGCAGCGACGGGACTTCTAGCACAGATACGCAGTATTTT. Protein sequence: CASSDGTSSTDTQYF.

This clone is a singleton in its sample. The chain couples TRBV7-2 to TRBJ2-4; TRBD1 agrees at 10 bases. V gave up 6 bases and J gave up 8 bases; unmatched junction bases: 1. There are 12 residues in the CDR3. The germline V gene has CDR1 SGHTA and CDR2 FQGNSA. In DNA form, the CDR3 reads TGTGCCAGCAGAGGGACAGGGGACATTCAGTACTTC. Translated, it gives CASRGTGDIQYF.

The V call is TRBV25-1, the J call TRBJ2-7, with TRBD2 matching 15 bases. Germline lookup yields CDR1 MGHDK and CDR2 SYGVNS. The J segment lost 6 bases and the V segment lost 8 bases, leaving 5 bases of the junction unmatched. This CDR3 spans 14 amino acids. This CDR3 is CASAGLAGGIEQYF. CDR3 DNA: TGTGCCAGCGCCGGACTAGCGGGAGGGATCGAGCAGTACTTC.

CDR3 bases: TGCGCCAGCACAGGGGGGCTTGAGACCCAGTACTTC. As protein: CASTGGLETQYF. This rearrangement joins TRBV5-1 to TRBJ2-5; TRBD1 is a possible D gene (7 bases). The V and J ends lost 6 bases and 5 bases respectively, with 11 bases between them. The germline CDR1 and CDR2 sequences are SGHRS and YFSETQ. The CDR3 is made up of 12 amino acids.

The chain recombines TRBV6-5 with TRBJ2-7; 8 nucleotides match TRBD1. The ends lost 0 bases at V and 8 bases at J; junction bases unmatched: 9. The CDR3 contains 15 residues. Germline V CDR1 and CDR2: MNHEY, SVGAGI. In DNA, the CDR3 is TGTGCCAGCAGTTACTCACTAGGGGACAGGAGTCAGCAGTACTTC. Encoded protein: CASSYSLGDRSQQYF.

The rearrangement uses TRBV4-1 and TRBJ2-7; 14 bases map to TRBD2. The V and J ends lost 2 bases and 5 bases, in that order; junction bases with no gene match: 11. The CDR3 spans 18 residues. The germline V gene has CDR1 MGHRA and CDR2 YSYEKL. This CDR3 reads CASSQPSGLAGAGDEQYF. The CDR3 DNA is TGCGCCAGCAGCCAACCCTCGGGACTAGCGGGAGCGGGGGACGAGCAGTACTTC.

The CDR3 loop reads CASSSGTGGNTEAFF. The CDR3 DNA reads TGTGCCAGTAGTTCCGGGACAGGGGGGAACACTGAAGCTTTCTTT. The chain is built from TRBV19 and TRBJ1-1; the match to TRBD1 covers 11 bases. V shed 5 bases and J 1 base; nucleotides not matched to a gene: 3. The CDR3 is 15 residues long. Looked up from germline, CDR1 is LNHDA and CDR2 is SQIVND (reference sequence).